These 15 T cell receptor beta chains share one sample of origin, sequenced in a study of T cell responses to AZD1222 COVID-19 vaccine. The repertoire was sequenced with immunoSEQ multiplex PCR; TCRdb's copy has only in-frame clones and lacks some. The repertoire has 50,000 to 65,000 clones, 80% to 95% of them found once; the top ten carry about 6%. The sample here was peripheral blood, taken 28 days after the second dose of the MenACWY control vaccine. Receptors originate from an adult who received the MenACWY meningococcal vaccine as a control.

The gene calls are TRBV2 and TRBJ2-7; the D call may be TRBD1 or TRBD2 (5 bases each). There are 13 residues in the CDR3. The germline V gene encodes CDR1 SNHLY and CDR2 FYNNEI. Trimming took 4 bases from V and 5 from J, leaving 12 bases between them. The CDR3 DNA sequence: TGTGCCAGCAGTGTGGAAGGGACCGACGAGCAGTACTTC. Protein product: CASSVEGTDEQYF.

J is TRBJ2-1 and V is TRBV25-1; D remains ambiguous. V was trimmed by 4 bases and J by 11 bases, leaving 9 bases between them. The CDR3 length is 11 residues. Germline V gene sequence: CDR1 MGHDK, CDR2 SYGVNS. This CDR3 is CASSASRKQFF. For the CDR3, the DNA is TGTGCCAGCAGTGCTTCCCGTAAGCAGTTCTTC.

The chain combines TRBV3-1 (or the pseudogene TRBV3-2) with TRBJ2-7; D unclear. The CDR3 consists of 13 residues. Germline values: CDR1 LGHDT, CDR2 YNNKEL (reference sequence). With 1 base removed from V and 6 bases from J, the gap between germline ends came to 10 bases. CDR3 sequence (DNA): TGTGCCAGCAGCCAAGCAAGGGCGAGCGAGCAGTACTTC. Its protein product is CASSQARASEQYF.

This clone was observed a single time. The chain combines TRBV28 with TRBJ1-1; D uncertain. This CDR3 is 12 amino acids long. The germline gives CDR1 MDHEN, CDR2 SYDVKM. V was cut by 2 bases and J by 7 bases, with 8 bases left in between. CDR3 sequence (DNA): TGTGCCAGCAGTTTAGGTTGGATTGAAGCTTTCTTT. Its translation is CASSLGWIEAFF.

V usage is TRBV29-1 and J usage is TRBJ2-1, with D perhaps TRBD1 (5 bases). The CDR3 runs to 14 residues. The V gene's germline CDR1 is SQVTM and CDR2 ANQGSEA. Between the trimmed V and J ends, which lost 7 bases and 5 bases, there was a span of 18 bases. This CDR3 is CSARQGIANNEQFF. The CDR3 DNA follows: TGCAGCGCTCGGCAGGGCATCGCAAACAATGAGCAGTTCTTC.

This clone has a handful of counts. This CDR3 is CASSQGTGLNYGYTF. CDR3 bases: TGTGCCAGCAGCCAAGGGACAGGGCTGAACTATGGCTACACCTTC. The chain has TRBV3-1 (or the pseudogene TRBV3-2) and TRBJ1-2, with 8 positions matching TRBD1. Unmatched junction bases numbered 3, after V lost 1 base and J lost 2 bases. This CDR3 contains 15 residues. The germline V gene encodes CDR1 LGHDT and CDR2 YNNKEL (reference sequence).

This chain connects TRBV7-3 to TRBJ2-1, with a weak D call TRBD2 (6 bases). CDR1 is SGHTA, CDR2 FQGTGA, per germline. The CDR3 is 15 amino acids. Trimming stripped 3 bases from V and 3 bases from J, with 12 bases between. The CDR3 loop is CASSFAGGDYNEQFF. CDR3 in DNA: TGTGCCAGCAGCTTTGCTGGAGGGGACTACAATGAGCAGTTCTTC.

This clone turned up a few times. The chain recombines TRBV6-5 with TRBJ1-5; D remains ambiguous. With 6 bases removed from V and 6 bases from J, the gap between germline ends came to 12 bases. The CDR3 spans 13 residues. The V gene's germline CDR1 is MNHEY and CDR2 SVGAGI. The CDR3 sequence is CASRTQESQPQHF. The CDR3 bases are TGTGCCAGCAGGACGCAGGAGAGTCAGCCCCAGCATTTT.

This chain's CDR3 is CASSLGGTQPQHF. The DNA for the CDR3 is TGTGCCAGCAGTTTAGGAGGGACTCAGCCCCAGCATTTT. The rearrangement uses TRBV12-3 or TRBV12-4 and TRBJ1-5; TRBD1 is a possible D gene (5 bases). Trimming shortened V by 1 base and J by 6 bases, and 7 bases separated the two germline ends. CDR3 length: 13 residues.

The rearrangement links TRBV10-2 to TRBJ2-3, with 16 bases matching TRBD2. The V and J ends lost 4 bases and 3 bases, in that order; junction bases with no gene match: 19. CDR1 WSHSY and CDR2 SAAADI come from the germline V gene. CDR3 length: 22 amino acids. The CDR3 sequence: CASSVWEAPGLAGGLVTDTQYF. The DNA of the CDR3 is TGCGCCAGCAGTGTTTGGGAAGCCCCGGGACTAGCGGGAGGGCTGGTGACAGATACGCAGTATTTT.

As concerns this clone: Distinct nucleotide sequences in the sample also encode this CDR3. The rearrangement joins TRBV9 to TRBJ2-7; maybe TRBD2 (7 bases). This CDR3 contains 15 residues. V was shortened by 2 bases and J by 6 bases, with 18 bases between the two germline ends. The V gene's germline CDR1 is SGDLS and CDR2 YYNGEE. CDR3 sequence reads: CASSVGGAGVGEQYF. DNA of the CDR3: TGTGCCAGCAGCGTGGGGGGGGCAGGGGTAGGCGAGCAGTACTTC.

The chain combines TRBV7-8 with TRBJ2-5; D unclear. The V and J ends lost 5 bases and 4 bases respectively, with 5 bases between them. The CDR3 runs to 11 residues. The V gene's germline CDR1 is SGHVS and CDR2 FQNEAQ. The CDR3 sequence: CASSPLETQYF. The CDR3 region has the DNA TGTGCCAGCAGCCCCCTAGAGACCCAGTACTTC.

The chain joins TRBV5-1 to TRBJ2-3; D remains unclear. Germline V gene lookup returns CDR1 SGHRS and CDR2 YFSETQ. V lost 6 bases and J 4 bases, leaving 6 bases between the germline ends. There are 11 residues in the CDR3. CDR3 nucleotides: TGCGCCAGCAAAGGCGCAGATACGCAGTATTTT. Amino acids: CASKGADTQYF.

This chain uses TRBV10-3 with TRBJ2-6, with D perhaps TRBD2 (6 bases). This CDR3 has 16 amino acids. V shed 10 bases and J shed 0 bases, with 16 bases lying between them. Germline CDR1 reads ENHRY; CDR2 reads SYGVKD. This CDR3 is CATRGDAPSGANVLTF. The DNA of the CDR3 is TGTGCCACCCGCGGGGACGCTCCCTCTGGGGCCAACGTCCTGACTTTC.

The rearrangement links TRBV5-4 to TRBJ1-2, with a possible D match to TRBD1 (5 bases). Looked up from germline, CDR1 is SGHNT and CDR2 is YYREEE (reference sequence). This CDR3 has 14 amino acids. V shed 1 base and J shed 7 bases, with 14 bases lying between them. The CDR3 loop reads CASSLSGGSGGYTF. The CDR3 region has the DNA TGTGCCAGCAGCTTGTCGGGGGGGAGCGGTGGCTACACCTTC.